Each of the 3 T cell receptor beta chains below was sequenced from the same sample in a study of T cell repertoires in cytomegalovirus infection. The antigens of these receptors remain unknown. TCRdb analysed the reads with MiXCR anew, one entry per CDR3 protein. The data contain around 23,000 distinct CDR3 sequences, 22% of them seen just once; the ten biggest clones take up about nine tenths. This specimen consisted of CD8+ T cells from cultured PBMCs, obtained from culture after CMV antigen stimulation. These receptors all stem from a human donor in good health (CMV status not recorded). Some clones in this sample may be carry-over from other donors' samples.

This clonotype showed up just once. A junction end diverges from the germline sequence, so it may reflect a read error. The chain employs TRBV7-6 and TRBJ2-1; D is unclear. CDR1 is SGHVS and CDR2 is FNYEAQ in the germline V gene. The CDR3 is made up of 12 amino acids. The CDR3 sequence is CASSSGPGEQFF. DNA for the CDR3: TGTGCTAGCAGCTCAGGTCCGGGTGAGCAGTTCTTC.

The chain couples TRBV7-3 to TRBJ1-1; D ambiguous. The CDR3 is 15 amino acids. V gave up 2 bases and J gave up 0 bases, with 10 bases separating them. Germline lookup yields CDR1 SGHTA and CDR2 FQGTGA. This chain's CDR3 is CASSLDTSVNTEAFF. DNA for the CDR3: TGTGCCAGCAGCTTAGATACAAGTGTGAACACTGAAGCTTTCTTT.

This chain links TRBV7-9 with TRBJ2-3; the D is unclear. Germline V CDR1 and CDR2: SEHNR, FQNEAQ (reference sequence). V lost 5 bases to trimming and J lost 2 bases, with 17 bases between them. The CDR3 has 16 amino acids. This CDR3 reads CASSPAGLPFTDTQYF. CDR3 sequence (DNA): TGTGCCAGCAGCCCAGCCGGCCTTCCTTTCACAGATACGCAGTATTTT.